These 23 T cell receptor beta chains came from one sample sequenced in a study of identical twins. TCRdb passed the 5' RACE reads through MiXCR, listing each CDR3 protein once. The sample has more than 650,000 distinct CDR3 sequences, approximately 6% seen once; the top ten hold roughly 1.8%. Material: naive T cells sorted from blood. These receptors came from a man aged 18 to 29 in good health.

This clonotype was detected ten times or more. The genes are TRBV20-1 and TRBJ2-3; 9 nucleotides align to TRBD2. Germline lookup yields CDR1 DFQATT and CDR2 SNEGSKA (reference sequence). CDR3 size: 15 residues. Germline trimming cut 3 bases from V and 2 bases from J; bases unmatched to any gene: 6. The CDR3, as DNA: TGCAGTGCTAGCTCGCGGGAGGGCGTCACAGATACGCAGTATTTT. This encodes CSASSREGVTDTQYF.

At least ten counts were recorded for this clonotype. V gene TRBV7-2 combines with J gene TRBJ2-4, with TRBD2 identical over 10 bases. The V gene end was trimmed by 2 bases and the J gene end by 1 base; junction bases not matched to a gene: 11. Looked up from germline, CDR1 is SGHTA and CDR2 is FQGNSA. This CDR3 contains 19 residues. This CDR3 is CASSLSWTSGRGAKNIQYF. CDR3 nucleotides: TGTGCCAGCAGCTTATCGTGGACTAGCGGACGCGGGGCCAAAAACATTCAGTACTTC.

This clonotype occurred many times. CDR3 in amino acids: CSAHDWESTDTQYF. In DNA form, the CDR3 reads TGCAGTGCTCACGACTGGGAGTCCACAGATACGCAGTATTTT. The chain employs TRBV20-1 and TRBJ2-3, with a possible D match to TRBD2 (5 bases). Looked up from germline, CDR1 is DFQATT and CDR2 is SNEGSKA (reference sequence). The length of the CDR3 is 14 residues. Trimming left V 5 bases short and J 2 bases short, with 14 bases between.

Many counts were recorded for this clonotype. This chain connects TRBV5-1 to TRBJ2-2; 9 bases are a match to TRBD2. Germline V CDR1 and CDR2: SGHRS, YFSETQ. The V segment lost 4 bases and the J segment 0 bases; nucleotides outside the gene matches: 10. The CDR3 extends over 18 amino acids. The CDR3 loop is CASSPGGGLASNTGELFF. CDR3 coding DNA: TGCGCCAGCAGCCCCGGTGGGGGACTAGCCTCGAACACCGGGGAGCTGTTTTTT.

Ten or more counts support this clonotype. The chain links TRBV9 to TRBJ2-7, with D perhaps matching TRBD2 (5 bases). The V end was cut by 3 bases, the J end by 2 bases, with 9 bases between. Germline V CDR1 and CDR2: SGDLS, YYNGEE. The CDR3 length is 13 residues. CDR3 region: CASSGTLPYEQYF. In DNA, the CDR3 is TGTGCCAGCAGCGGGACTCTTCCCTACGAGCAGTACTTC.

This clonotype was counted a few times. V gene TRBV20-1 combines with J gene TRBJ2-5, with 16 bases lining up with TRBD2. The CDR3 consists of 15 residues. Germline V lookup: CDR1 DFQATT, CDR2 SNEGSKA (reference sequence). The CDR3 region has the DNA TGCAGGCCGGGACTAGCGGGAGGGCCCAAAGAGACCCAGTACTTC. It codes for CRPGLAGGPKETQYF.

This clonotype turned up a few times. The chain uses TRBV29-1 and TRBJ2-5; D is possibly TRBD1 (7 bases). Germline CDR1 is SQVTM and CDR2 is ANQGSEA. The CDR3 is 16 amino acids. Between the trimmed V and J ends, which lost 6 bases and 2 bases, there was a span of 22 bases. The CDR3, as DNA: TGCAGCGTCGGGGGTCCGGAGGGGGCGCGTCAAGAGACCCAGTACTTC. Protein product: CSVGGPEGARQETQYF. Based on the CDR3 plus reference TRBV29-1 and TRBJ2-5, the full variable domain is SAVISQKPSRDICQRGTSLTIQCQVDSQVTMMFWYRQQPGQSLTLIATANQGSEATYESGFVIDKFPISRPNLTFSTLTVSNMSPEDSSIYLCSVGGPEGARQETQYFGPGTRLLVL.

This clonotype occurred many times. The chain combines TRBV5-1 with TRBJ2-3; 10 positions agree with TRBD2. The CDR3 is 16 amino acids. V gave up 4 bases and J gave up 4 bases; unmatched junction bases: 9. Looked up from germline, CDR1 is SGHRS and CDR2 is YFSETQ. The CDR3 region is CASSMTPGTSADTQYF. CDR3 nucleotides: TGCGCCAGCAGCATGACCCCCGGGACTAGCGCAGATACGCAGTATTTT.

This chain uses TRBV12-3 or TRBV12-4 with TRBJ2-5; D unresolved. This CDR3 region has 13 residues. V was clipped by 8 bases and J by 6 bases, with 16 bases between them. DNA of the CDR3: TGTGCCAGCCAGATGTTGGGGATAAAGACCCAGTACTTC. Translating gives CASQMLGIKTQYF.

This clonotype was seen at least ten times. The chain couples TRBV9 to TRBJ1-1; D is ambiguous. This CDR3 is built from 14 residues. Germline V gene data show CDR1 as SGDLS and CDR2 as YYNGEE. V was pared by 0 bases and J by 1 base, with 7 bases between. The CDR3 nucleotides are TGTGCCAGCAGCGTAGAGCCAGGGAACACTGAAGCTTTCTTT. Translating gives CASSVEPGNTEAFF. The entire variable domain, with the rest obtained from reference TRBV9 and TRBJ1-1, is as follows: DSGVTQTPKHLITATGQRVTLRCSPRSGDLSVYWYQQSLDQGLQFLIQYYNGEERAKGNILERFSAQQFPDLHSELNLSSLELGDSALYFCASSVEPGNTEAFFGQGTRLTVV.

The chain carries TRBV7-9 and TRBJ2-3; 8 nucleotides align to TRBD2. Germline-derived CDR1 and CDR2 are SEHNR and FQNEAQ (reference sequence). The CDR3 covers 15 residues. Germline trimming cut 7 bases from V and 3 bases from J; bases unmatched to any gene: 9. CDR3 sequence: CASNEGLAGTDTQYF. CDR3 DNA sequence: TGTGCCAGCAACGAAGGGTTAGCGGGAACAGATACGCAGTATTTT.

This chain uses TRBV7-6 with TRBJ2-7; 10 nucleotides line up with TRBD1. With V trimmed by 7 bases and J by 0 bases, 6 bases remained unmatched. Germline V gene sequence: CDR1 SGHVS, CDR2 FNYEAQ. This CDR3 is 15 amino acids long. CDR3 nucleotides: TGTGCCAGCATCATTGGGACAGGGGACTCCTACGAGCAGTACTTC. Protein product: CASIIGTGDSYEQYF.

This clonotype appeared many times. The V and J genes are TRBV12-3 or TRBV12-4 and TRBJ2-5; 7 bases fit TRBD2. The CDR3 covers 13 residues. The V gene end was trimmed by 4 bases and the J gene end by 4 bases; junction bases not matched to a gene: 3. CDR3 coding DNA: TGTGCCAGCAGTTCGACTAGCACAGAGACCCAGTACTTC. Translation: CASSSTSTETQYF.

This clonotype has at least ten counts. The rearrangement joins TRBV6-5 to TRBJ2-5; 7 bases map to TRBD2. Germline trimming cut 0 bases from V and 3 bases from J; bases unmatched to any gene: 7. Germline CDR1 and CDR2: MNHEY and SVGAGI. CDR3 size: 16 residues. In DNA, the CDR3 is TGTGCCAGCAGTTACTCGTGGGCGGGAGCAGAAGAGACCCAGTACTTC. It codes for CASSYSWAGAEETQYF.

This clonotype was observed a handful of times. The chain carries TRBV6-5 and TRBJ2-1; D ambiguous. Germline V lookup: CDR1 MNHEY, CDR2 SVGAGI. With 5 bases removed from V and 1 base from J, the gap between germline ends came to 12 bases. The CDR3 is made up of 15 amino acids. The CDR3 is CASSNDPASYNEQFF. DNA for the CDR3: TGTGCCAGCAGTAACGACCCAGCGTCCTACAATGAGCAGTTCTTC.

This clonotype was seen at least ten times. The rearrangement uses TRBV20-1 and TRBJ2-5; 14 bases are shared with TRBD2. Losses at the gene ends were 6 bases for V and 4 bases for J; bases not matched to a gene: 7. The CDR3 length is 15 residues. Germline values: CDR1 DFQATT, CDR2 SNEGSKA (reference sequence). The CDR3 spells CSAVPGTSGRETQYF. The CDR3, as DNA: TGCAGTGCCGTACCCGGGACTAGCGGGAGAGAGACCCAGTACTTC.

This clonotype was detected ten times or more. The rearrangement links TRBV3-1 to TRBJ2-1; 8 bases are shared with TRBD2. The V segment lost 8 bases and the J segment 9 bases; nucleotides outside the gene matches: 15. The CDR3 extends over 15 amino acids. The germline V gene encodes CDR1 LGHDT and CDR2 YNNKEL (reference sequence). CDR3 sequence (DNA): TGTGCCAGCGGCCTACCGGGAGGGCCAGTTGGTGAGCAGTTCTTC. This gives the protein CASGLPGGPVGEQFF.

This clonotype has at least ten counts. This chain connects TRBV28 to TRBJ2-7; D perhaps matches TRBD2 (5 bases). Trimming removed 7 bases from V and 2 bases from J, with 9 bases in between. CDR1 is MDHEN and CDR2 is SYDVKM in the germline V gene. The CDR3 runs 12 residues. CDR3 amino acids: CASKGVPYEQYF. For the CDR3, the DNA is TGTGCCAGCAAGGGAGTCCCCTACGAGCAGTACTTC.

This clonotype turned up a few times. The V call is TRBV6-5, the J call TRBJ2-5; 11 nucleotides agree with TRBD2. The J segment lost 2 bases and the V segment lost 6 bases, leaving 11 bases of the junction unmatched. Germline-derived CDR1 and CDR2 are MNHEY and SVGAGI. CDR3 size: 17 residues. CDR3 in DNA: TGTGCCAGCAGATTAGCGGGAGGGCCGGGATTACAAGAGACCCAGTACTTC. Protein: CASRLAGGPGLQETQYF.

The table lists this clonotype with many counts. J is TRBJ1-6 and V is TRBV7-2; D not resolved. The V gene's germline CDR1 is SGHTA and CDR2 FQGNSA. V lost 5 bases and J 7 bases, leaving 18 bases between the germline ends. The CDR3 sequence is 16 residues long. The CDR3 protein is CASSPRSSVRNSPLHF. CDR3 nucleotide sequence: TGTGCCAGCAGCCCCAGATCTAGCGTAAGGAATTCACCCCTCCACTTT.

This clonotype was found many times. The rearrangement joins TRBV29-1 to TRBJ2-3; 7 nucleotides agree with TRBD1. V dropped 7 bases and J dropped 7; count of bases not matched to a gene: 11. This CDR3 is 13 amino acids long. Germline V gene sequence: CDR1 SQVTM, CDR2 ANQGSEA. The CDR3 DNA sequence: TGCAGCGCGGACAGGTCAACCGCTAATACGCAGTATTTT. This encodes CSADRSTANTQYF.

This clonotype showed up many times. The rearrangement uses TRBV20-1 and TRBJ2-5; 9 nucleotides match TRBD2. CDR1 is DFQATT and CDR2 is SNEGSKA in the germline V gene (reference sequence). Unmatched junction bases numbered 3, after V lost 0 bases and J lost 1 base. The CDR3 totals 15 residues. The CDR3 spells CSAREETSGQETQYF. CDR3 DNA sequence: TGCAGTGCTAGAGAGGAGACTAGCGGCCAAGAGACCCAGTACTTC.

This clonotype has just a few counts. This chain links TRBV7-7 with TRBJ2-5; 7 bases line up with TRBD2. Germline V gene lookup returns CDR1 SSHAT and CDR2 FNYEAQ (reference sequence). The V and J ends lost 6 bases and 5 bases, in that order; junction bases with no gene match: 6. CDR3 length equals 13 residues. CDR3 coding DNA: TGTGCCAGCAGGGCGGGAGTTGGGGAGACCCAGTACTTC. Amino acids: CASRAGVGETQYF.